This entry describes one T cell receptor (beta chain). Its antigen specificity is not known. There are no base qualities to consult, and no much larger clone falls within one base. These data originate in a study of cytomegalovirus exposure and HLA in healthy donors (dated by TCRdb to about 2017). With regard to the full study: In an earlier analysis of about 560 of the donors, 276 Gb of sequence data and 120 million or so unique TCR beta sequences from some 170 million T cells were reported. Using immunosequencing, the study profiled T cell repertoires from some 670 subjects and related those repertoires to cytomegalovirus serostatus. Approximately 300 gigabases of sequencing data and tens of millions of unique TCR sequences were included in an early release covering 550 to 650 HLA-typed donors. Both class I and class II loci were covered by HLA typing, at four-digit resolution. Among 300 to 500 genotyped donors of the cohort, an average of approximately 240,000 unique TCR beta nucleotide sequences was sequenced per donor, of which about 19% were non-productive. The later analysis used no new phenotypic data to find candidate immune exposures, relying instead on TCR beta sequences and their occurrence across donors. Besides the first cohort of roughly 640 subjects, a separate validation cohort made up of about 120 different subjects was used. High-throughput TCR immunosequencing, statistical association of individual TCRs with disease status, and machine learning were combined to predict cytomegalovirus infection status. Every repertoire in the discovery cohort had been generated on one and the same sequencing platform. In an earlier analysis of around 540 of the donors, high-throughput TCR beta sequencing was used to judge whether each TCR beta V gene segment behaved as functional or pseudogenic. In a later genetic analysis, genome-wide SNP genotypes for about three fifths of the roughly 670 donors were used, and that subset was treated as a discovery cohort. Because of strong linkage in the cohort, roughly five DR-DQ haplotypes were treated as single units for association and clustering. In a later analysis, previously published TCR beta repertoires from about 640 donors were re-analyzed and high-resolution HLA genotyping was added so that TCR occurrence patterns could be studied. Typing coverage differed by locus: A, B, C, DRB1 and DQB1 were typed in about 620-640 donors, DQA1 in 522, DPA1 in around 600, and DPB1 in just under 480. Donor age, sex, ethnicity and CMV serostatus were compiled alongside the repertoire data. The study aimed to test whether signatures of past pathogen exposure could be identified by cataloging public T cell receptors. The genetic ancestry cluster associated with self-reported Caucasian donors included 81% of the approximately 410 genotyped donors. Study-level results and caveats: HLA typing was unavailable for some donors at each locus, so association tests used only the typed subset. Correlated functional status among segregating V segments might reflect linkage disequilibrium, but an unknown experimental factor could not be ruled out. Roughly 15 rarely observed V segments, including chromosome 9 orphons, were excluded from the earlier analysis of just under 600 of the donors because counts were too low. The classifier was reported to diagnose cytomegalovirus status with high specificity and sensitivity in both the original and validation cohorts. Three of the identified cytomegalovirus-associated TCR beta chains were confirmed in vitro to be specific for cytomegalovirus antigens. A later genetic analysis associated a missense DCLRE1C variant with V-gene and J-gene trimming of TCR beta chains, and an independent cohort replicated the association. A further reported finding was that TCR beta sequences accurately predicted the HLA-A and HLA-B alleles for most subjects in the first cohort. Most CMV-associated TCR beta chains appeared to be HLA-restricted in a later analysis, and the HLA associations seemed to be driven largely by CMV exposure. The 87-base-pair reads could not distinguish some IMGT-functional V segments, including TRBV6-2 and TRBV6-3, so those segments were excluded. The study listed approximately 160 TCR beta chains as associated with cytomegalovirus. A later analysis associated 16,951 TCR beta sequences with specific HLA alleles at a false discovery rate of 0.05. The authors suggested that the approach could potentially be extended to other disease states and immunological phenotypes. When HLA alleles, especially DR and DQ, strongly co-occurred, TCR associations were difficult to assign to individual alleles. A cluster of highly shared sequence variants was judged likely to represent a technical artifact of the sequencing pipeline. Several of the top co-occurrence clusters appeared to be linked to parvovirus B19, influenza, CMV and Epstein-Barr virus, according to a later analysis. For the cohort, immune exposure information was limited to CMV serostatus. According to a later genetic analysis, donors in an Asian-associated ancestry cluster had fewer N-insertions in productive TCRs than the roughly 670-donor mean. Most TCR sequences were observed very rarely across donors, whereas some public TCRs were present in many individuals. Compared with equally common non-associated chains, HLA-associated TCR beta chains in a later analysis were more clonally expanded and had lower generation probabilities. In a later analysis, TCR association rates were found to vary across HLA loci, with the most associated TCRs seen for DRB1 alleles and the fewest for HLA-C alleles. The cohort was sequenced for TCR beta chains only, and without alpha or paired-chain data the features that could be detected were limited. In an earlier analysis of fewer than 750 of the donors, most TCR beta V segments were observed in productive rearrangements about 87% or about 30% of the time, broadly matching IMGT annotations. The presence/absence analyses assumed that sequencing depth was roughly uniform across donors, and that assumption may not be true.

The cohort comprised 710 or so healthy bone marrow donors. Cohort members were all nominally healthy when sampled, although unrecorded immune exposures were likely present. The donor tested CMV seronegative and was one of the 352 seronegative cohort members. Every donor gave a peripheral blood sample, and the peripheral blood mononuclear cells from that sample were used for TCR beta sequencing. The Qiagen DNeasy Blood Extraction Kit was used to extract genomic DNA from the blood cell samples. The protocol used for the library was the immunoSEQ multiplex PCR assay. A mixture of 60 forward primers for TCR Vbeta segments and 13 reverse primers for TCR Jbeta segments was used in the multiplex PCR. The CDR3 region of rearranged TCR beta genes was amplified from genomic DNA with a multiplex PCR assay. The Illumina HiSeq System was used to sequence the amplified TCR beta libraries as 87-base-pair reads. Processing in the source paper ran as follows. A later analysis tallied tens of millions of unique TCR beta chains across the 640 or so repertoires, and approximately 12 million of those chains were shared by two or more donors. To remove PCR and sequencing errors, raw reads were error-corrected and collapsed into unique sequences using a nearest-neighbor algorithm that merged closely related sequences. To assign V, D and J gene segments, CDR3 sequences were aligned to IMGT reference sequences. For a sequence to be retained, a match of at least six nucleotides was required to both a V gene segment and a J gene segment. Rearrangements were classified as productive when the CDR3 lacked stop codons and remained in frame with V and J, and all other rearrangements were classified as non-productive. CDR3 was defined by IMGT convention, running from the second conserved V-encoded cysteine to the conserved J-encoded phenylalanine. The earlier analysis of about 590 of the donors excluded sequences that lacked an unambiguous match to a single V gene segment. An earlier analysis of just under 600 of the donors called V segments functional above 56.7% productive rearrangements and segregating when the between-donor standard deviation exceeded 5%. A statistical classification framework was built for diagnosing cytomegalovirus status from the catalog of TCR beta chain sequences. In a later analysis, V and J genes were assigned by comparing TCR nucleotide sequences against IMGT/GENE-DB human TR gene sequences. The TCRdist pipeline was used in a later analysis to assign CDR3 sequences and most-parsimonious VDJ recombination scenarios. In a later analysis, every TCR beta chain was defined by the combination of its CDR3 amino acid sequence and its V-gene family, and reads without a unique V-gene family were dropped. As a way to deal with suspected cross-contamination and a sequencing artifact, a later analysis dropped 500 to 700 nucleotide sequences that were highly shared and had low generation probability. In a later analysis, a clonal expansion index for each public chain was calculated from normalized within-repertoire ranks of inferred template counts. Generation probabilities in a later analysis came from a VDJ recombination model fitted to out-of-frame rearrangements, and those results were checked against IGoR. A later analysis scored TCR-TCR, TCR-HLA and TCR-CMV co-occurrence with hypergeometric tests, applying a repertoire-size bias correction to TCR pairs. In a later analysis, false discovery rates were estimated by permuting HLA or CMV assignments 20 times. In a later analysis, co-occurring TCRs were grouped using DBSCAN, with TCRdist sequence similarity added in when clustering inside HLA-allele-positive subsets. Co-occurrence clustering excluded repertoires with fewer than 30,000 or more than 120,000 public chains, plus five with anomalous nucleotide sharing. TCRdb took over this immuneACCESS table, retaining in-frame rearrangements with V and J assigned. Such tables are incomplete; in checked studies, under half of the missing clones stem from an unresolved V gene, and the remainder is unexplained. V and J calls and clone size are those listed in that table; D and trimming were worked out from the DNA. The sample contains 100,000 to 150,000 clones, approximately 85% of them found a single time. Of the sample, 1.5% to 2% falls within the top ten clones.

As encoded in the germline V gene (reference sequence), CDR1 is GTSNPN while CDR2 is SVGIG. From cysteine to phenylalanine, the CDR3 is 15 amino acids long. Only the CDR3 DNA is retained, 45 bases long and in frame from the first base. V trim: 2 bases; J trim: 2 bases; unmatched bases: 4. The receptor was derived from a boy aged 10-17 years in good health and CMV-seronegative. This receptor chain uses TRBV30 and TRBJ1-5, with 9 central nucleotides matching TRBD1. Sequenced material: PBMCs. CDR3 loop: CAWSTRTGGNQPQHF. The DNA sequence is given as TGTGCCTGGAGTACCCGGACAGGGGGCAATCAGCCCCAGCATTTT.